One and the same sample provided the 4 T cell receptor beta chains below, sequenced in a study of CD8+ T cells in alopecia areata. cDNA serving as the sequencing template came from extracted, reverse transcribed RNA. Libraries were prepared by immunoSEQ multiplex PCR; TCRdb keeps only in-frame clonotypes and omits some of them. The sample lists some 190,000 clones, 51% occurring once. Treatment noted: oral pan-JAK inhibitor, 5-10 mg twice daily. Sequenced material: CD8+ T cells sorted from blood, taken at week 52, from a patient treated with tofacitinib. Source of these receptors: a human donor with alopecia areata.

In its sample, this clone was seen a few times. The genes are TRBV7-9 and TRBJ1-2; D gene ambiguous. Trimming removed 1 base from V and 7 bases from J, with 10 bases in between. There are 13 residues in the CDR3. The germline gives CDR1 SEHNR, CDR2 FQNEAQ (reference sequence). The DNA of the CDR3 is TGTGCCAGCAGCTTAGAGGCTATCCCTGGCTACACCTTC. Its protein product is CASSLEAIPGYTF.

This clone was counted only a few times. CDR3 DNA sequence: TGTGCCACCGGACAGGGGGTCGACGAGCAGTACTTC. This encodes CATGQGVDEQYF. V and J are TRBV10-3 and TRBJ2-7; 10 bases agree with TRBD1. Germline loops: CDR1 ENHRY, CDR2 SYGVKD. Losses at the gene ends were 10 bases for V and 5 bases for J; bases not matched to a gene: 5. The CDR3 contains 12 residues.

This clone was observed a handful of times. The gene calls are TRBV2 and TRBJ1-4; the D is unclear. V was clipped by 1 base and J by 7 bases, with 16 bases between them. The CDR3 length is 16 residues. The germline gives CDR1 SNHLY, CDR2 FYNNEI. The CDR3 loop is CASSEGPNSMGEKLFF. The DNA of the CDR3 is TGTGCCAGCAGTGAAGGCCCCAACTCAATGGGTGAAAAACTGTTTTTT.

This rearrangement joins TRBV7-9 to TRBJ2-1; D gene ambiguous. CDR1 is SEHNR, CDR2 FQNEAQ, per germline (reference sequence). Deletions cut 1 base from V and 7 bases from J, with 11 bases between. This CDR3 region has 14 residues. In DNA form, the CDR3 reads TGTGCCAGCAGCTTAGGGTCCACTACGAATGAGCAGTTCTTC. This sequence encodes CASSLGSTTNEQFF. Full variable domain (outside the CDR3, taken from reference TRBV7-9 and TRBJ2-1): DTGVSQNPRHKITKRGQNVTFRCDPISEHNRLYWYRQTLGQGPEFLTYFQNEAQLEKSRLLSDRFSAERPKGSFSTLEIQRTEQGDSAMYLCASSLGSTTNEQFFGPGTRLTVL.